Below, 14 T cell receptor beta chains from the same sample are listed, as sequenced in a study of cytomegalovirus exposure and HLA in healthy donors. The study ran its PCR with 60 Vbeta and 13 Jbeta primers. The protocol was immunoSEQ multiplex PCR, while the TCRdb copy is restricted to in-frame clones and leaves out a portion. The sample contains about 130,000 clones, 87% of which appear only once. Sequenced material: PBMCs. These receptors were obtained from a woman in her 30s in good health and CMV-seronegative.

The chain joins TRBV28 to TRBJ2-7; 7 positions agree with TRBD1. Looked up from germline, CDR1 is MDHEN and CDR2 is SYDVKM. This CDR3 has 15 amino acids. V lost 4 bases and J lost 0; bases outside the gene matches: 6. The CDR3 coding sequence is TGTGCCAGCAGTTCCGGGACAGTGAGCTCCTACGAGCAGTACTTC. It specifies CASSSGTVSSYEQYF.

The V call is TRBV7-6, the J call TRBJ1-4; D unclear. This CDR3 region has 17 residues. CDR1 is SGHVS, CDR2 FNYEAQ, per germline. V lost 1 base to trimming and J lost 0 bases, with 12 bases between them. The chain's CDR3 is CASSLGAGLATNEKLFF. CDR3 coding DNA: TGTGCCAGCAGCTTAGGGGCAGGACTCGCAACTAATGAAAAACTGTTTTTT.

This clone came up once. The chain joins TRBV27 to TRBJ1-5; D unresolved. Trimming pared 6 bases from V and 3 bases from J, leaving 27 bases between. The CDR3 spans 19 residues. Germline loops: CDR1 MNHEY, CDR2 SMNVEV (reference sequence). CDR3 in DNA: TGTGCCAGCAGCTCCGTAGGCCCCCCCACCGTTAACTACAATCAGCCCCAGCATTTT. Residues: CASSSVGPPTVNYNQPQHF.

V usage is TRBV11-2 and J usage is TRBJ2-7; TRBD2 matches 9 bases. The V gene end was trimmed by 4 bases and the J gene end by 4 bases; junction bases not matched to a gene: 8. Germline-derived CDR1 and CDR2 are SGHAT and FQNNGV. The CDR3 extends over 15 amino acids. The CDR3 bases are TGTGCCAGCAGCTATGGGACTAGCTTATCATACGAGCAGTACTTC. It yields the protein CASSYGTSLSYEQYF.

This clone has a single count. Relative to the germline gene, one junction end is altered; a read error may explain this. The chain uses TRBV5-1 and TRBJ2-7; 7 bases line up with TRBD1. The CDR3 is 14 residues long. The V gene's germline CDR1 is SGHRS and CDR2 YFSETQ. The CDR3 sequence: CANSFGQVGREQYF. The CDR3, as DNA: TGCGCCAACAGCTTCGGACAGGTTGGTCGCGAGCAGTACTTC.

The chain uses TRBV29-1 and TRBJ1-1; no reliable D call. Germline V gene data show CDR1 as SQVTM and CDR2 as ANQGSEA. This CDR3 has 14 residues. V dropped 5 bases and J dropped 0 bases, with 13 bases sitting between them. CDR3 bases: TGCAGCGTTTTCGTTCGGGGTATGAACACTGAAGCTTTCTTT. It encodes CSVFVRGMNTEAFF.

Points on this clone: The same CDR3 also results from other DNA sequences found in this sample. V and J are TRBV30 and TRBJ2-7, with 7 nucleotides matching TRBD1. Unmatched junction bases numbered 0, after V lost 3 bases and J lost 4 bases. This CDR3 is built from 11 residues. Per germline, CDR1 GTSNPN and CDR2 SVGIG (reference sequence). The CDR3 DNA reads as TGTGCCTGGAGCAGGGGGTACGAGCAGTACTTC. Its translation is CAWSRGYEQYF.

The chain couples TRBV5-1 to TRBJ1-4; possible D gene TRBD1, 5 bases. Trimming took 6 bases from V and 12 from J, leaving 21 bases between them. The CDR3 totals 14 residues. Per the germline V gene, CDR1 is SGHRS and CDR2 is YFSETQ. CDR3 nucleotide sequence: TGCGCCAGCACTTCCGGGACGGCCCGCGGGGAACTGTTTTTT. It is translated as CASTSGTARGELFF.

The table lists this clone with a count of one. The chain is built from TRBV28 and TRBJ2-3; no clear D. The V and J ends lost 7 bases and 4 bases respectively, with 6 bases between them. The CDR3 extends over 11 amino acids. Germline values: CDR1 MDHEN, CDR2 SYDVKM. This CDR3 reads CASNTADTQYF. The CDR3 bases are TGTGCCAGCAACACCGCAGATACGCAGTATTTT. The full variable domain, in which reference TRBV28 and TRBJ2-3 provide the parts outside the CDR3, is DVKVTQSSRYLVKRTGEKVFLECVQDMDHENMFWYRQDPGLGLRLIYFSYDVKMKEKGDIPEGYSVSREKKERFSLILESASTNQTSMYLCASNTADTQYFGPGTRLTVL.

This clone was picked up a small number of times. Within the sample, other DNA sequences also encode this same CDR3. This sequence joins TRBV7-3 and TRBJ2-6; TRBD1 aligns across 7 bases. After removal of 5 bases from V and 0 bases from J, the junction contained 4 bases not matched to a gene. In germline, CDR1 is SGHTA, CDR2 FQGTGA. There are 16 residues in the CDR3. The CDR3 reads CASSPDRTSGANVLTF. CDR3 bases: TGTGCCAGCAGCCCGGACAGGACCTCTGGGGCCAACGTCCTGACTTTC.

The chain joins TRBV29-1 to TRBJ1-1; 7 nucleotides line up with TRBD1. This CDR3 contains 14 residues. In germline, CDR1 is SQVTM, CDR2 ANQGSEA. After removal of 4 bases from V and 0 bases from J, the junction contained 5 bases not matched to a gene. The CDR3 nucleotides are TGCAGCGTTGTCGGACAGGTCATGAACACTGAAGCTTTCTTT. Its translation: CSVVGQVMNTEAFF.

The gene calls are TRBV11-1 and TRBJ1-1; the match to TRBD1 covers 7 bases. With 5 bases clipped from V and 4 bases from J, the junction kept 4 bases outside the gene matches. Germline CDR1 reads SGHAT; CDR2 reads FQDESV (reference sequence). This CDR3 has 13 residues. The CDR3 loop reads CASSTDRLTEAFF. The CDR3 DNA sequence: TGTGCCAGCAGCACGGACAGGCTCACTGAAGCTTTCTTT.

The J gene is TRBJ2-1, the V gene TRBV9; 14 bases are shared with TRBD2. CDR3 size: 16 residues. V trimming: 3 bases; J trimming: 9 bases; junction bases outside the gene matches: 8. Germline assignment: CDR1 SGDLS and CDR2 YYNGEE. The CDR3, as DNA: TGTGCCAGCAGCGAGGCAGGGACTAGCGGGAGTGGTGAGCAGTTCTTC. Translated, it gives CASSEAGTSGSGEQFF.

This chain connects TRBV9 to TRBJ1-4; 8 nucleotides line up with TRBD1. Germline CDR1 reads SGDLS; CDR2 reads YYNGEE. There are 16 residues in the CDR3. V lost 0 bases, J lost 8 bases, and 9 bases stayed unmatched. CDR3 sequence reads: CASSVGVGQGGEKLFF. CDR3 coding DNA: TGTGCCAGCAGCGTAGGAGTCGGACAGGGAGGGGAAAAACTGTTTTTT.